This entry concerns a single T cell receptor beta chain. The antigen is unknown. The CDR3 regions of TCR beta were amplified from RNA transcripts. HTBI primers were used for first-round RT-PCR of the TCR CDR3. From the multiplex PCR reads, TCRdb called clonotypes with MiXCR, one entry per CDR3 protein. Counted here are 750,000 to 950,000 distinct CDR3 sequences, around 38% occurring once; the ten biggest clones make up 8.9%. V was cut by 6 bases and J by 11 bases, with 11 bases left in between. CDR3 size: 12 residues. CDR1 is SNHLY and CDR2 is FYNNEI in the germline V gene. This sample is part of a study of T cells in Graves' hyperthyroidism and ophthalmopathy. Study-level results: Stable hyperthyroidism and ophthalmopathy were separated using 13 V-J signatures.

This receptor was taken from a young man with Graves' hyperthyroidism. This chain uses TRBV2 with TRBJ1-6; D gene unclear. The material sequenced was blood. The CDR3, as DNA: TGTGCCAGCAGCCCCGGGAATCCACCCCTCCACTTT. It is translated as CASSPGNPPLHF.